Each of the 24 T cell receptor beta chains below was sequenced from the same sample in a study of blood T cell repertoires in COVID-19. TCRdb's copy holds only in-frame clones and misses some; the assay was immunoSEQ multiplex PCR. The repertoire holds fewer than 200,000 clones, with 85% to 90% as singletons. The specimen sequenced was peripheral blood. Receptors were obtained from a woman older than 75 with COVID-19, enrolled during active disease.

This chain links TRBV28 with TRBJ2-5; possibly TRBD2 for D (5 bases). The germline V and J ends were trimmed by 4 bases and 2 bases, with 11 bases remaining between them. The CDR3 has 14 residues. The V gene's germline CDR1 is MDHEN and CDR2 SYDVKM. This CDR3 reads CASSWASGQETQYF. In nucleotides, the CDR3 is TGTGCCAGCAGTTGGGCGAGCGGACAAGAGACCCAGTACTTC.

This clone was detected only once. The chain recombines TRBV3-1 (or the pseudogene TRBV3-2) with TRBJ1-3; D unclear. This CDR3 comprises 13 residues. The germline CDR1 and CDR2 sequences are LGHDT and YNNKEL (reference sequence). The V end lost 4 bases, the J end lost 5 bases, and 9 bases lay between the germline ends. CDR3 protein: CASSREPRNTIYF. CDR3 in DNA: TGTGCCAGCAGCCGTGAGCCTCGAAACACCATATATTTT.

CDR3 residues: CASSPLVQSQNEAFF. CDR3 DNA: TGTGCCAGCTCACCACTCGTGCAGTCTCAGAATGAAGCTTTCTTT. This chain links TRBV18 with TRBJ1-1; D gene unclear. Per germline, CDR1 KGHSH and CDR2 LQKENI. V shed 1 base and J shed 7 bases, with 16 bases lying between them. The CDR3 runs 15 residues. The complete variable domain, with remaining parts taken from reference TRBV18 and TRBJ1-1, reads NAGVMQNPRHLVRRRGQEARLRCSPMKGHSHVYWYRQLPEEGLKFMVYLQKENIIDESGMPKERFSAEFPKEGPSILRIQQVVRGDSAAYFCASSPLVQSQNEAFFGQGTRLTVV.

With respect to this clone: A read error may explain this, as a much larger clone is one base away. This sequence joins TRBV9 and TRBJ2-2; D unresolved. Trimming removed 1 base from V and 1 base from J, with 2 bases in between. This CDR3 comprises 13 residues. Germline V CDR1 and CDR2: SGDLS, YYNGEE. The CDR3 DNA reads TGTGCCAGCAGCGTACGGAACACCGGGGAGCTGTTTTTT. Protein sequence: CASSVRNTGELFF.

The count of this clone is one. V gene TRBV7-2 combines with J gene TRBJ2-2; 9 bases align to TRBD1. Germline CDR1 and CDR2: SGHTA and FQGNSA. This CDR3 has 16 residues. V lost 1 base and J lost 6; bases outside the gene matches: 6. This CDR3 is CASSLDLQGASGELFF. DNA for the CDR3: TGTGCCAGCAGCTTAGATCTACAGGGGGCATCCGGGGAGCTGTTTTTT.

Ten or more counts support this clone. This chain connects TRBV10-1 to TRBJ2-7; TRBD2 aligns across 13 bases. The CDR3 covers 14 residues. V shed 7 bases and J 7 bases; nucleotides not matched to a gene: 7. CDR1 is WNHNN, CDR2 SYGVQD, per germline (reference sequence). CDR3 loop: CASNTSGRAREQYF. In DNA, the CDR3 is TGCGCCAGCAATACTAGCGGGAGGGCCAGGGAGCAGTACTTC.

DNA for the CDR3: TGTGCCAGCAGCTTACTCTGGACTAGCGGGAGGGCCACAGATACGCAGTATTTT. Residues: CASSLLWTSGRATDTQYF. The chain joins TRBV11-2 to TRBJ2-3; 15 bases are shared with TRBD2. The CDR3 spans 18 residues. The trim removed 2 bases at V and 2 bases at J, leaving 5 bases unmatched. Germline V gene lookup returns CDR1 SGHAT and CDR2 FQNNGV.

The rearrangement uses TRBV6-5 and TRBJ2-5; 7 bases map to TRBD2. CDR1 is MNHEY, CDR2 SVGAGI, per germline. The trim removed 8 bases at V and 4 bases at J, leaving 10 bases unmatched. This CDR3 has 14 amino acids. CDR3 DNA sequence: TGTGCCAGCCGGGGGTATAGCGGGCGAGAGACCCAGTACTTC. Translation gives CASRGYSGRETQYF.

The genes are TRBV7-6 and TRBJ2-7, with TRBD1 matching 7 bases. With 0 bases clipped from V and 2 bases from J, the junction kept 4 bases outside the gene matches. The CDR3 is made up of 15 amino acids. The germline gives CDR1 SGHVS, CDR2 FNYEAQ. Here the CDR3 DNA reads TGTGCCAGCAGCTTAGCTTCGACAGGGCCCTACGAGCAGTACTTC. Its protein product is CASSLASTGPYEQYF.

The V and J genes are TRBV5-1 and TRBJ2-2, with D tentatively TRBD1 (8 bases). CDR3 size: 15 residues. Per the germline V gene, CDR1 is SGHRS and CDR2 is YFSETQ. Trimming removed 4 bases at V and 4 bases at J, with 14 bases between. CDR3 amino acids: CASSRGDRSTGELFF. DNA of the CDR3: TGCGCCAGCAGCCGGGGGGACAGGTCCACCGGGGAGCTGTTTTTT.

The V and J genes are TRBV11-2 and TRBJ2-5; 8 bases line up with TRBD2. This CDR3 has 16 residues. Germline lookup yields CDR1 SGHAT and CDR2 FQNNGV. Unmatched junction bases numbered 12, after V lost 5 bases and J lost 4 bases. In DNA form, the CDR3 reads TGTGCCAGCAGCCTCACTAGCGGAAGGGGTTTAGAGACCCAGTACTTC. This encodes CASSLTSGRGLETQYF.

The chain employs TRBV6-5 and TRBJ1-1; the D gene is possibly TRBD1 (5 bases). Trimming took off 6 bases at V and 4 bases at J, with 15 bases between the two ends. This CDR3 comprises 14 residues. The germline V gene has CDR1 MNHEY and CDR2 SVGAGI. CDR3 protein: CASRSGGRVTEAFF. The CDR3 DNA reads as TGTGCCAGCAGATCGGGAGGCAGGGTCACTGAAGCTTTCTTT.

The chain is built from TRBV3-1 (or the pseudogene TRBV3-2) and TRBJ2-7; D may be TRBD2 (7 bases). Germline CDR1 reads LGHDT; CDR2 reads YNNKEL (reference sequence). This CDR3 region has 13 residues. V shed 2 bases and J shed 3 bases, with 8 bases lying between them. CDR3 in amino acids: CASSQRGGYEQYF. The CDR3 coding sequence is TGTGCCAGCAGCCAAAGGGGGGGCTACGAGCAGTACTTC.

The chain couples TRBV18 to TRBJ1-1; TRBD1 matches 7 bases. This CDR3 comprises 15 residues. With 5 bases clipped from V and 4 bases from J, the junction kept 10 bases outside the gene matches. Germline lookup yields CDR1 KGHSH and CDR2 LQKENI. CDR3: CASSMGRGVGTEAFF. Here the CDR3 DNA reads TGTGCCAGCTCAATGGGCAGGGGGGTAGGCACTGAAGCTTTCTTT.

The chain links TRBV7-9 to TRBJ1-4; D might be TRBD1 (6 bases). Deletions cut 3 bases from V and 8 bases from J, with 13 bases between. Germline lookup yields CDR1 SEHNR and CDR2 FQNEAQ (reference sequence). The CDR3 consists of 14 residues. CDR3 loop: CASSLVQGGEKLFF. The CDR3 nucleotides are TGTGCCAGCAGCTTGGTACAGGGAGGGGAAAAACTGTTTTTT.

The chain employs TRBV28 and TRBJ1-5; the D is unclear. The CDR3 length is 13 residues. Looked up from germline, CDR1 is MDHEN and CDR2 is SYDVKM. Trimming stripped 1 base from V and 7 bases from J, with 8 bases between. CDR3 nucleotide sequence: TGTGCCAGCAGTTTATATGCGGCCCAGCCCCAGCATTTT. Protein: CASSLYAAQPQHF.

The chain links TRBV29-1 to TRBJ2-3; perhaps TRBD1 as D (7 bases). Per germline, CDR1 SQVTM and CDR2 ANQGSEA. The CDR3 contains 14 residues. Between the trimmed V and J ends, which lost 6 bases and 0 bases, there was a span of 13 bases. CDR3 in amino acids: CSVRQGLSTDTQYF. The CDR3 DNA reads as TGCAGCGTAAGACAGGGACTTAGCACAGATACGCAGTATTTT.

J is TRBJ2-5 and V is TRBV28, with 7 positions matching TRBD1. This CDR3 spans 13 amino acids. With V trimmed by 7 bases and J by 3 bases, 5 bases remained unmatched. Per germline, CDR1 MDHEN and CDR2 SYDVKM. The CDR3 protein is CASTAGGEETQYF. CDR3 DNA: TGTGCCAGCACCGCAGGGGGAGAAGAGACCCAGTACTTC.

The table lists this clone with a few counts. The chain carries TRBV28 and TRBJ2-1; 10 bases are a match to TRBD2. The V gene end was trimmed by 6 bases and the J gene end by 7 bases; junction bases not matched to a gene: 12. The CDR3 has 16 amino acids. CDR1 is MDHEN, CDR2 SYDVKM, per germline. This CDR3 reads CASSQQLAGVRNEQFF. The CDR3 DNA reads TGTGCCAGCAGCCAACAGCTAGCGGGAGTGCGTAATGAGCAGTTCTTC.

This clone is a singleton in its sample. V gene TRBV29-1 combines with J gene TRBJ1-1, with TRBD1 matching over 8 bases. Germline lookup yields CDR1 SQVTM and CDR2 ANQGSEA. The CDR3 extends over 15 amino acids. V lost 7 bases, J lost 8 bases, and 18 bases stayed unmatched. CDR3 sequence (DNA): TGCAGCGCCCACCAGACGGCGGACAGGGCTTCGGAAGCTTTCTTT. It encodes CSAHQTADRASEAFF.

J is TRBJ1-2 and V is TRBV6-5; a possible D gene is TRBD1 (6 bases). V dropped 5 bases and J dropped 8 bases, with 18 bases sitting between them. Germline-derived CDR1 and CDR2 are MNHEY and SVGAGI. The CDR3 is 14 residues long. The CDR3 is CASSPPTGVGGYTF. In DNA, the CDR3 is TGTGCCAGCAGTCCCCCGACAGGTGTGGGGGGCTACACCTTC.

This chain's CDR3 is CASSPPSRGNGELFF. The CDR3, as DNA: TGTGCCAGCTCACCCCCTAGCAGGGGGAACGGGGAGCTGTTTTTT. This chain links TRBV18 with TRBJ2-2; 7 positions agree with TRBD1. V lost 3 bases, J lost 7 bases, and 8 bases stayed unmatched. In germline, CDR1 is KGHSH, CDR2 LQKENI. CDR3 size: 15 residues.

The chain employs TRBV5-1 and TRBJ1-4; no definite D call. The V end was cut by 5 bases, the J end by 0 bases, with 11 bases between. This CDR3 spans 15 amino acids. The germline CDR1 and CDR2 sequences are SGHRS and YFSETQ. DNA of the CDR3: TGCGCCAGCAGTCCGGTGGGAGCAACTAATGAAAAACTGTTTTTT. It codes for CASSPVGATNEKLFF.

The V call is TRBV7-8, the J call TRBJ1-5, with D perhaps TRBD1 (5 bases). CDR1 and CDR2 from the germline V gene are SGHVS and FQNEAQ. With 5 bases removed from V and 2 bases from J, the gap between germline ends came to 16 bases. CDR3 length equals 16 residues. The CDR3, as DNA: TGTGCCAGCAGCCCGATCGGGGGTTTTGGCAATCAGCCCCAGCATTTT. It yields the protein CASSPIGGFGNQPQHF.